These 14 T cell receptor beta chains were sequenced from one sample in a study of cytomegalovirus exposure and HLA in healthy donors. This PCR relied on a set of 60 Vbeta primers and 13 Jbeta primers. Produced via immunoSEQ multiplex PCR; TCRdb's table is partial and in-frame only. Altogether around 200,000 clones are present, 70% to 80% being singletons, with the ten largest covering approximately 2.2%. Source material: PBMCs. Every receptor here comes from a woman aged 45-65 years in good health and CMV-seronegative.

The gene calls are TRBV11-3 and TRBJ2-2; 15 nucleotides agree with TRBD2. Germline V gives CDR1 SGHNT, CDR2 YENEEA. Unmatched junction bases numbered 10, after V lost 1 base and J lost 10 bases. CDR3 length: 18 residues. Here the CDR3 reads CASSLVEPGTSGRTELFF. CDR3 bases: TGTGCCAGCAGCTTAGTTGAACCCGGGACTAGCGGGAGGACGGAGCTGTTTTTT. Complete variable domain (other parts from reference TRBV11-3 and TRBJ2-2): EAGVVQSPRYKIIEKKQPVAFWCNPISGHNTLYWYLQNLGQGPELLIRYENEEAVDDSQLPKDRFSAERLKGVDSTLKIQPAELGDSAVYLCASSLVEPGTSGRTELFFGEGSRLTVL.

This clone was seen a few times. This chain connects TRBV27 to TRBJ1-1; no reliable D call. Germline loops: CDR1 MNHEY, CDR2 SMNVEV (reference sequence). This CDR3 comprises 13 residues. Trimming pared 1 base from V and 1 base from J, leaving 4 bases between. CDR3 DNA sequence: TGTGCCAGCAGTTTATTTCGGAACACTGAAGCTTTCTTT. This translates into CASSLFRNTEAFF.

J is TRBJ2-3 and V is TRBV6-1, with D hard to call. Germline CDR1 reads MNHNS; CDR2 reads SASEGT. CDR3 length: 12 residues. V was clipped by 2 bases and J by 7 bases, with 7 bases between them. This chain's CDR3 is CASSESANTQYF. In DNA, the CDR3 is TGTGCCAGCAGTGAATCCGCTAATACGCAGTATTTT.

V is TRBV25-1 and J is TRBJ1-1; the match to TRBD1 covers 9 bases. After removal of 7 bases from V and 8 bases from J, the junction contained 5 bases not matched to a gene. Germline-derived CDR1 and CDR2 are MGHDK and SYGVNS. CDR3 length: 12 residues. The CDR3 spells CASIEGQGEAFF. CDR3 nucleotides: TGTGCCAGCATTGAGGGACAGGGAGAAGCTTTCTTT.

This chain connects TRBV5-1 to TRBJ2-2, with D uncertain. V was pared by 4 bases and J by 2 bases, with 3 bases between. This CDR3 has 12 residues. CDR1 is SGHRS, CDR2 YFSETQ, per germline. DNA for the CDR3: TGCGCCAGCAGCGTAAACACCGGGGAGCTGTTTTTT. Translating gives CASSVNTGELFF.

The V and J genes are TRBV4-1 and TRBJ1-3; a weak D match, TRBD1 (6 bases). The V gene lost 0 bases and the J gene lost 2 bases, with 11 bases spanning the gap. The germline CDR1 and CDR2 sequences are MGHRA and YSYEKL. This CDR3 contains 16 residues. CDR3 amino acids: CASSQDAGVPGNTIYF. The CDR3 coding sequence is TGCGCCAGCAGCCAAGATGCAGGGGTACCTGGAAACACCATATATTTT.

The chain couples TRBV15 to TRBJ2-3; D is possibly TRBD2 (5 bases). In germline, CDR1 is LNHNV, CDR2 YYDKDF (reference sequence). The CDR3 has 15 residues. Deletions cut 1 base from V and 4 bases from J, with 12 bases between. CDR3 residues: CATSRAVGVADTQYF. DNA for the CDR3: TGTGCCACCAGCAGAGCGGTGGGAGTGGCAGATACGCAGTATTTT. Full variable domain (outside the CDR3, taken from reference TRBV15 and TRBJ2-3): DAMVIQNPRYQVTQFGKPVTLSCSQTLNHNVMYWYQQKSSQAPKLLFHYYDKDFNNEADTPDNFQSRRPNTSFCFLDIRSPGLGDTAMYLCATSRAVGVADTQYFGPGTRLTVL.

The rearrangement uses TRBV4-3 and TRBJ1-3, with D possibly matching TRBD1 (6 bases). Trimming removed 1 base at V and 3 bases at J, with 10 bases between. Germline V gene data show CDR1 as LGHNA and CDR2 as YSLEER. The CDR3 covers 15 residues. Here the CDR3 reads CASSQGGGDGNTIYF. The CDR3 bases are TGCGCCAGCAGCCAAGGAGGGGGTGATGGAAACACCATATATTTT.

Points on this clone: As the CDR3 is not closed by the conserved phenylalanine or tryptophan, this likely results from a read error. The chain joins TRBV15 to TRBJ1-2, with unresolved D. The V end lost 0 bases, the J end lost 3 bases, and 8 bases lay between the germline ends. This CDR3 has 14 amino acids. Germline V gene lookup returns CDR1 LNHNV and CDR2 YYDKDF (reference sequence). CDR3 DNA: TGTGCCACCAGCAGAGATCTGGCGGACTATGGCTACACCCTC. It codes for CATSRDLADYGYTL.

V gene TRBV7-2 combines with J gene TRBJ2-7; possibly TRBD2 for D (6 bases). Trimming shortened V by 5 bases and J by 0 bases, and 14 bases separated the two germline ends. This CDR3 contains 15 residues. The V gene's germline CDR1 is SGHTA and CDR2 FQGNSA. CDR3 amino acids: CASSHPGASSYEQYF. The DNA of the CDR3 is TGTGCCAGCAGCCACCCGGGAGCAAGCTCCTACGAGCAGTACTTC.

The chain has TRBV7-3 and TRBJ2-1; 8 nucleotides align to TRBD2. V lost 1 base, J lost 6 bases, and 5 bases stayed unmatched. CDR1 is SGHTA and CDR2 is FQGTGA in the germline V gene. The CDR3 extends over 15 amino acids. The DNA for the CDR3 is TGTGCCAGCAGCTTAAAGCTGGGGACTAGCAATGAGCAGTTCTTC. This encodes CASSLKLGTSNEQFF.

This clone was seen only a few times. This chain joins TRBV11-1 and TRBJ1-5; weak D call: TRBD1 (5 bases). The length of the CDR3 is 16 residues. Germline assignment: CDR1 SGHAT and CDR2 FQDESV (reference sequence). Deletions cut 0 bases from V and 3 bases from J, with 12 bases between. The CDR3, as DNA: TGTGCCAGCAGCTTAGCGCCGGGGGTTGACAATCAGCCCCAGCATTTT. Encoded protein: CASSLAPGVDNQPQHF.

Comments on this clone: The junction and the germline gene differ at one end; a read error may be behind it. The chain is built from TRBV7-9 and TRBJ1-1; no clear D. The CDR3 extends over 12 amino acids. Germline V CDR1 and CDR2: SEHNR, FQNEAQ (reference sequence). CDR3 residues: CSSSLINTEAFF. As DNA, the CDR3 is TGTTCCAGCAGCTTAATAAACACTGAAGCTTTCTTT.

V usage is TRBV6-1 and J usage is TRBJ1-1; D remains unclear. The ends were cut back, 5 bases at V and 3 bases at J, with 10 bases in the middle. CDR3 size: 13 residues. Germline CDR1 reads MNHNS; CDR2 reads SASEGT. The CDR3 spells CASSQARDTEAFF. Here the CDR3 DNA reads TGTGCCAGCAGTCAGGCCCGCGACACTGAAGCTTTCTTT.